This T cell receptor beta chain was captured in a study of identical twins. J gave up 4 bases and V 0 bases, and 10 bases lay outside the gene matches. The CDR3 has 17 residues. Germline CDR1 reads SGHDN; CDR2 reads FVKESK. The sample holds a few counts of this clonotype. TCRdb used MiXCR to reprocess the 5' RACE reads, holding one entry per CDR3 protein. The table has under 900,000 distinct CDR3 sequences, about 20% seen once. This sample was shared with a second study, whose subject was T cells expressing NK-cell markers. That work states: The TCR beta repertoires were obtained from sorted CD3+CD56+NKG2C+, CD3+CD56+NKG2C- and CD3+CD56-NKG2C+ T cells. With respect to HCMV, most of the eight sequenced donors were seropositive, and one was seronegative. Several of the experiments relied on an anti-gamma-delta TCR antibody so that only alpha-beta TCR T cells were sorted. Also leading the CD3+CD56-NKG2C+ fraction in a handful of donors were these clonotypes.

The sequence was obtained from a woman aged 18 to 35 in good health. The chain has TRBV14 and TRBJ1-1; the match to TRBD1 covers 8 bases. Specimen: PBMCs. The CDR3 DNA sequence: TGTGCCAGCAGCCAAGACAATCATCAGGGGGCGGGCACTGAAGCTTTCTTT. It encodes CASSQDNHQGAGTEAFF. The whole variable domain, filled in from reference TRBV14 and TRBJ1-1, reads EAGVTQFPSHSVIEKGQTVTLRCDPISGHDNLYWYRRVMGKEIKFLLHFVKESKQDESGMPNNRFLAERTGGTYSTLKVQPAELEDSGVYFCASSQDNHQGAGTEAFFGQGTRLTVV.